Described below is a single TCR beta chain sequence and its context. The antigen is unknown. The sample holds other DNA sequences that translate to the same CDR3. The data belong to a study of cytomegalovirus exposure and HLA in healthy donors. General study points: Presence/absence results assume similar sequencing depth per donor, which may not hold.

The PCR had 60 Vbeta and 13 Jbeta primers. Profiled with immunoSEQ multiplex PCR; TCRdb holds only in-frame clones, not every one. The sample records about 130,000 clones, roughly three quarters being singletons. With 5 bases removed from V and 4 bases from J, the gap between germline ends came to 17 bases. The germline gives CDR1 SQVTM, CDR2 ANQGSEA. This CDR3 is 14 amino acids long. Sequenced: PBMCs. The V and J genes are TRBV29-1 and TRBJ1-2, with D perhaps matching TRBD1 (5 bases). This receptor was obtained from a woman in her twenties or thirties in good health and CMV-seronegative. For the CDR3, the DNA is TGCAGCGTTCACCCAGGGCAGGAGGGCTATGGCTACACCTTC. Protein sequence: CSVHPGQEGYGYTF.